Below, 20 T cell receptor beta chains from the same sample are listed, as sequenced in a study of T cells in Graves' hyperthyroidism and ophthalmopathy. From RNA transcripts, TCR beta CDR3 regions were amplified. The HTBI set primed first-round TCR CDR3 RT-PCR. TCRdb reprocessed the multiplex PCR reads with MiXCR, giving one entry per CDR3 protein. The sample includes about 740,000 distinct CDR3 sequences, 14% seen only once; the top ten take 10%. Sequencing was carried out using blood. The receptors here all came from a woman aged 18-29 years with Graves' hyperthyroidism.

This sequence joins TRBV7-2 and TRBJ2-2; D unresolved. Germline V CDR1 and CDR2: SGHTA, FQGNSA. The CDR3 is 15 residues long. V was clipped by 2 bases and J by 3 bases, with 10 bases between them. The CDR3 spells CASSLQGRYTGELFF. DNA of the CDR3: TGTGCCAGCAGCTTACAAGGCAGATACACCGGGGAGCTGTTTTTT. Together with reference TRBV7-2 and TRBJ2-2, the CDR3 gives the full variable domain: GAGVSQSPSNKVTEKGKDVELRCDPISGHTALYWYRQSLGQGLEFLIYFQGNSAPDKSGLPSDRFSAERTGGSVSTLTIQRTQQEDSAVYLCASSLQGRYTGELFFGEGSRLTVL.

This clonotype was seen ten or more times. The chain combines TRBV6-2 or TRBV6-3 with TRBJ2-7; 7 bases fit TRBD1. From germline, CDR1 is MNHEY and CDR2 SVGEGT. Unmatched junction bases numbered 9, after V lost 6 bases and J lost 1 base. This CDR3 is 15 amino acids long. The CDR3 region has the DNA TGTGCCAGCAGCTTCCGACAGGGCGGGTCCTACGAGCAGTACTTC. Translation: CASSFRQGGSYEQYF.

This clonotype was seen at least ten times. The CDR3, as DNA: TGTGCCAGCAGGGACAGGGGAAACACTGAAGCTTTCTTT. Translated, it gives CASRDRGNTEAFF. The chain employs TRBV28 and TRBJ1-1; 9 bases fit TRBD1. The CDR3 loop spans 13 amino acids. Germline trimming cut 6 bases from V and 2 bases from J; bases unmatched to any gene: 1. In germline, CDR1 is MDHEN, CDR2 SYDVKM.

The chain couples TRBV7-9 to TRBJ2-1; D is perhaps TRBD1 (9 bases). CDR1 and CDR2 (germline): SEHNR, FQNEAQ (reference sequence). The CDR3 covers 17 residues. The V end was cut by 5 bases, the J end by 9 bases, with 26 bases between. The CDR3 is CASSLGRGTGKRGEQFF. The CDR3 DNA sequence: TGTGCCAGCAGCCTCGGGAGGGGGACAGGGAAGAGGGGTGAGCAGTTCTTC.

This clonotype was seen more than once but under ten times. This chain links TRBV4-3 with TRBJ2-2, with TRBD1 matching 7 bases. V lost 0 bases, J lost 7 bases, and 8 bases stayed unmatched. CDR1 is LGHNA, CDR2 YSLEER, per germline. The CDR3 is made up of 16 amino acids. The CDR3 DNA reads TGCGCCAGCAGCCAAGAGGTGACAGGGAGCAACGGGGAGCTGTTTTTT. This gives the protein CASSQEVTGSNGELFF.

This clonotype was seen at least ten times. The chain recombines TRBV3-1 with TRBJ2-7; 9 bases match TRBD1. Germline assignment: CDR1 LGHDT and CDR2 YNNKEL (reference sequence). The CDR3 is 15 residues long. Trimming took 0 bases from V and 7 from J; bases not matched to a gene: 7. The CDR3 here is CASSQDGTGFYEQYF. The CDR3 nucleotides read TGTGCCAGCAGCCAAGACGGGACAGGGTTTTATGAGCAGTACTTC.

This clonotype has a count of ten or more. The chain combines TRBV2 with TRBJ1-3; no definite D call. CDR3 length: 15 residues. The germline V gene encodes CDR1 SNHLY and CDR2 FYNNEI. V was clipped by 2 bases and J by 2 bases, with 10 bases between them. This CDR3 is CASSESQITGNTIYF. The CDR3 bases are TGTGCCAGCAGTGAATCTCAAATTACTGGAAACACCATATATTTT.

This clonotype occurred a few times. The rearrangement links TRBV6-1 to TRBJ2-2, with 7 bases aligning to TRBD1. Germline V gene data show CDR1 as MNHNS and CDR2 as SASEGT. CDR3 length equals 15 residues. V lost 6 bases, J lost 1 base, and 5 bases stayed unmatched. CDR3 in amino acids: CASRPGTENTGELFF. The CDR3 region has the DNA TGTGCCAGCAGGCCCGGGACAGAGAACACCGGGGAGCTGTTTTTT.

This clonotype was recorded at least ten times. V gene TRBV11-2 combines with J gene TRBJ2-1, with D possibly being TRBD1 (6 bases). The germline V gene has CDR1 SGHAT and CDR2 FQNNGV. The CDR3 is 15 amino acids. The germline V and J ends were trimmed by 4 bases and 4 bases, with 14 bases remaining between them. CDR3 sequence: CASSSGQGEYNEQFF. The DNA for the CDR3 is TGTGCCAGCAGCTCGGGACAAGGTGAATACAATGAGCAGTTCTTC.

In its sample, this clonotype was seen many times. The rearrangement joins TRBV30 to TRBJ2-1; tentatively, D is TRBD2 (5 bases). The V end was cut by 2 bases, the J end by 7 bases, with 15 bases between. This CDR3 contains 14 residues. Looked up from germline, CDR1 is GTSNPN and CDR2 is SVGIG (reference sequence). CDR3 residues: CAWSRGLLTNEQFF. CDR3 in DNA: TGTGCCTGGAGTCGTGGACTCCTAACAAATGAGCAGTTCTTC.

This clonotype was seen more than once but under ten times. V and J are TRBV5-5 and TRBJ2-1, with D possibly TRBD2 on 6 matching bases. CDR1 and CDR2 (germline): SGHKS, YYEKEE (reference sequence). Trimming left V 4 bases short and J 3 bases short, with 23 bases between. This CDR3 has 18 residues. The CDR3 here is CASSHRDPGRGFYNEQFF. CDR3 bases: TGTGCCAGCAGCCACCGGGACCCAGGTCGGGGGTTCTACAATGAGCAGTTCTTC.

In its sample, this clonotype was seen many times. The chain is built from TRBV7-6 and TRBJ1-1; D remains ambiguous. The CDR3 runs to 13 residues. Germline assignment: CDR1 SGHVS and CDR2 FNYEAQ. The germline V and J ends were trimmed by 5 bases and 1 base, with 8 bases remaining between them. The CDR3 sequence: CASSIRANTEAFF. CDR3 nucleotide sequence: TGTGCCAGCAGCATCCGGGCGAACACTGAAGCTTTCTTT.

This clonotype was counted at least ten times. This chain uses TRBV24-1 with TRBJ2-7; 9 bases align to TRBD1. V shed 5 bases, J shed 0 bases, and the junction held 7 bases outside the gene matches. The germline V gene encodes CDR1 KGHDR and CDR2 SFDVKD. This CDR3 spans 16 amino acids. The CDR3 bases are TGTGCCACCAGTGGATCGGGACAGGGCAGCTCCTACGAGCAGTACTTC. Translated, it gives CATSGSGQGSSYEQYF.

This clonotype was seen repeatedly, ten times or more. This chain joins TRBV12-3 or TRBV12-4 and TRBJ2-7, with TRBD1 matching over 8 bases. Unmatched junction bases numbered 7, after V lost 6 bases and J lost 0 bases. CDR3 length: 15 residues. The CDR3 sequence is CASSRDRYSSYEQYF. CDR3 in DNA: TGTGCCAGCAGCCGGGACAGGTATAGCTCCTACGAGCAGTACTTC.

This clonotype was observed a few times. The rearrangement links TRBV5-6 to TRBJ1-3; D is unclear. Germline V gives CDR1 SGHDT, CDR2 YYEEEE. The CDR3 length is 12 residues. With 2 bases removed from V and 6 bases from J, the gap between germline ends came to 6 bases. CDR3 loop: CASSFRENTIYF. In DNA form, the CDR3 reads TGTGCCAGCAGCTTCAGAGAAAACACCATATATTTT.

This clonotype was detected many times. The chain carries TRBV30 and TRBJ2-2; no firm D call. V was pared by 4 bases and J by 7 bases, with 13 bases between. CDR3 length equals 13 residues. Germline V gene sequence: CDR1 GTSNPN, CDR2 SVGIG (reference sequence). CDR3 nucleotides: TGTGCCTGGACCACAAGGGAAAGCGGGGAGCTGTTTTTT. Protein sequence: CAWTTRESGELFF.

There are a few counts of this clonotype. One end of the junction is discordant with germline, which a read error may explain. This CDR3 reads CSARDRGSGRPLNF. The CDR3 DNA follows: TGCAGTGCTAGAGACCGGGGTAGCGGGAGGCCCCTTAACTTC. V and J are TRBV20-1 and TRBJ2-5, with TRBD2 identical over 10 bases. The CDR3 consists of 14 residues. Germline assignment: CDR1 DFQATT and CDR2 SNEGSKA (reference sequence).

The chain joins TRBV14 to TRBJ1-1; D is unresolved. The germline V gene has CDR1 SGHDN and CDR2 FVKESK. CDR3 length: 16 amino acids. The V and J ends lost 3 bases and 5 bases respectively, with 19 bases between them. The DNA for the CDR3 is TGTGCCAGCAGCCAGCGCGGAACCCCGCAAAAGACTGAAGCTTTCTTT. It yields the protein CASSQRGTPQKTEAFF.

The chain carries TRBV27 and TRBJ2-1, with TRBD2 matching over 10 bases. The germline gives CDR1 MNHEY, CDR2 SMNVEV (reference sequence). The CDR3 sequence is 17 residues long. After removal of 3 bases from V and 7 bases from J, the junction contained 12 bases not matched to a gene. The CDR3 sequence: CASSFWASGRRLNEQFF. CDR3 nucleotide sequence: TGTGCCAGCAGTTTTTGGGCTAGCGGGAGACGGTTGAATGAGCAGTTCTTC.

This clonotype has a count of ten or more. The rearrangement joins TRBV2 to TRBJ1-1; a weak D match, TRBD1 (5 bases). Per germline, CDR1 SNHLY and CDR2 FYNNEI. The CDR3 totals 13 residues. Trimming stripped 3 bases from V and 5 bases from J, with 10 bases between. CDR3 sequence (DNA): TGTGCCAGCAGTGAGGTGGGGGAAACTGAAGCTTTCTTT. This gives the protein CASSEVGETEAFF.